These 6 T cell receptor beta chains came from one sample sequenced in a study of blood T cell repertoires in COVID-19. Profiled with immunoSEQ multiplex PCR; TCRdb holds only in-frame clones, not every one. The sample includes roughly 260,000 clones, approximately 92% of them seen just once. Input material: peripheral blood. These receptors all stem from a young adult with COVID-19, enrolled during active disease.

V and J are TRBV5-1 and TRBJ2-1; D gene unclear. The V end was cut by 0 bases, the J end by 8 bases, with 15 bases between. CDR1 is SGHRS, CDR2 YFSETQ, per germline. The CDR3 consists of 15 residues. CDR3 in DNA: TGCGCCAGCAGCTTGGGTCTCGTTACGGTCTATGAGCAGTTCTTC. Encoded protein: CASSLGLVTVYEQFF.

The genes are TRBV28 and TRBJ1-6; D unclear. The germline V and J ends were trimmed by 11 bases and 0 bases, with 8 bases remaining between them. The CDR3 has 13 amino acids. Germline CDR1 is MDHEN and CDR2 is SYDVKM. CDR3 protein: CAYRSSYNSPLHF. In nucleotides, the CDR3 is TGTGCCTATAGGAGCTCCTATAATTCACCCCTCCACTTT.

This chain connects TRBV5-4 to TRBJ2-3; D gene uncertain. CDR1 is SGHNT and CDR2 is YYREEE in the germline V gene (reference sequence). This CDR3 has 15 residues. V lost 5 bases to trimming and J lost 0 bases, with 13 bases between them. The CDR3 region has the DNA TGTGCCAGCAGTTCTGGTCAGTCTAGCACAGATACGCAGTATTTT. Amino acids: CASSSGQSSTDTQYF.

J is TRBJ1-3 and V is TRBV11-2; D remains ambiguous. The CDR3 is made up of 15 amino acids. The V end was cut by 1 base, the J end by 4 bases, with 11 bases between. The germline gives CDR1 SGHAT, CDR2 FQNNGV. DNA of the CDR3: TGTGCCAGCAGCTTAGTGCCGGGGTTAGGAAACACCATATATTTT. This encodes CASSLVPGLGNTIYF.

The rearrangement joins TRBV6-5 to TRBJ1-2; TRBD1 matches 9 bases. CDR1 is MNHEY, CDR2 SVGAGI, per germline. CDR3 length: 14 amino acids. With 6 bases clipped from V and 7 bases from J, the junction kept 9 bases outside the gene matches. The CDR3 DNA follows: TGTGCCAGCAGCTTGGGACAGGGTCGCAGTGGCTACACCTTC. Its translation is CASSLGQGRSGYTF.

This chain links TRBV27 with TRBJ2-5; TRBD1 matches 8 bases. Germline-derived CDR1 and CDR2 are MNHEY and SMNVEV (reference sequence). This CDR3 contains 14 residues. Germline trimming cut 4 bases from V and 5 bases from J; bases unmatched to any gene: 6. The CDR3 nucleotides read TGTGCCAGCAGTTCCCCGGACAGGGCCGAGACCCAGTACTTC. It translates to CASSSPDRAETQYF.